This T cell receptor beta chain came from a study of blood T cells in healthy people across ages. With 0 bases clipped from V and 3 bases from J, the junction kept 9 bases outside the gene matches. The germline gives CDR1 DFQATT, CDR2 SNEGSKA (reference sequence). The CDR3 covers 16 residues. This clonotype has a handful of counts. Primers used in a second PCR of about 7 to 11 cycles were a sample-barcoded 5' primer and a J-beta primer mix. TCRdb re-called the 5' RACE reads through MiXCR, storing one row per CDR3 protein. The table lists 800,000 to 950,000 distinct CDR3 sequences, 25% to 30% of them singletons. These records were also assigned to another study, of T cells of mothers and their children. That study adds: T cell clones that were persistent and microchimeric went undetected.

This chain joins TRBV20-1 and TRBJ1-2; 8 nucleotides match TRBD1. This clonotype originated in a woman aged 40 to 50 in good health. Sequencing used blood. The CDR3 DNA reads TGCAGTGCTAGAGAGACTGGGGACAGGCCGTACTATGGCTACACCTTC. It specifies CSARETGDRPYYGYTF.